These 9 T cell receptor beta chains share one sample of origin, sequenced in a study of T cell repertoires in cytomegalovirus infection. What these receptors recognize is not known. One entry per CDR3 protein, called by TCRdb with MiXCR from the reads. This sample has some 700,000 distinct CDR3 sequences; approximately 33% occur once, and the top ten carry 18%. Sample: cultured PBMCs, taken from culture after CMV antigen stimulation. Receptors originate from a human donor in good health (CMV status not recorded). Some clones in this sample may be carry-over from other donors' samples.

The rearrangement uses TRBV7-6 and TRBJ2-1; no definite D call. The CDR3 loop spans 16 amino acids. The germline gives CDR1 SGHVS, CDR2 FNYEAQ. V shed 1 base and J shed 2 bases, with 12 bases lying between them. CDR3 nucleotide sequence: TGTGCCAGCAGCTTAGAAGTCTTTGGCGCCTACAATGAGCAGTTCTTC. This codes for CASSLEVFGAYNEQFF.

A few counts support this clonotype. The DNA of the CDR3 is TGTGCCAGCAGCTCTCAAGCAGGGCAGACTAATTCACCCCTCCACTTT. As protein: CASSSQAGQTNSPLHF. The chain has TRBV11-2 and TRBJ1-6; weak D call: TRBD1 (5 bases). CDR3 size: 16 residues. The germline V and J ends were trimmed by 4 bases and 6 bases, with 16 bases remaining between them. Germline CDR1 reads SGHAT; CDR2 reads FQNNGV.

This clonotype has only a few counts. The rearrangement joins TRBV6-1 to TRBJ2-7, with a tentative D call TRBD1 (6 bases). V was shortened by 6 bases and J by 1 base, with 16 bases between the two germline ends. Per the germline V gene, CDR1 is MNHNS and CDR2 is SASEGT. The CDR3 is 15 residues long. The CDR3 DNA reads TGTGCCAGCAGACCCCCGGCAGGGGTTTCCTACGAGCAGTACTTC. Translation gives CASRPPAGVSYEQYF.

This clonotype was detected only a few times. The chain employs TRBV7-9 and TRBJ2-2, with 10 bases matching TRBD1. The CDR3 consists of 17 residues. Germline CDR1 reads SEHNR; CDR2 reads FQNEAQ (reference sequence). Trimming took 5 bases from V and 3 from J; bases not matched to a gene: 9. Here the CDR3 reads CASSNYRDRGYTGELFF. In nucleotides, the CDR3 is TGTGCCAGCAGCAACTACCGGGACAGGGGCTACACCGGGGAGCTGTTTTTT.

The rearrangement joins TRBV7-2 to TRBJ2-3, with D perhaps matching TRBD2 (6 bases). The CDR3 is made up of 15 amino acids. Trimming cost V 5 bases and J 5 bases, with 17 bases left between them. From germline, CDR1 is SGHTA and CDR2 FQGNSA. This CDR3 reads CASSPPGGEIDTQYF. The CDR3 coding sequence is TGTGCCAGCAGCCCCCCCGGCGGGGAGATAGATACGCAGTATTTT.

This clonotype occurred a few times. The rearrangement joins TRBV6-1 to TRBJ1-6, with a weak D call TRBD1 (5 bases). Germline assignment: CDR1 MNHNS and CDR2 SASEGT. Deletions cut 10 bases from V and 9 bases from J, with 22 bases between. The CDR3 runs 15 residues. The CDR3 coding sequence is TGTGCCACCCAACCTGCCCAGGGCGTCGGTTCACCCCTCCACTTT. Residues: CATQPAQGVGSPLHF.

The chain has TRBV10-3 and TRBJ2-7, with 11 bases fitting TRBD2. The CDR3 is made up of 14 amino acids. The germline V gene has CDR1 ENHRY and CDR2 SYGVKD. The junction had 8 bases not matched to a gene; V was cut back by 6 bases and J by 7 bases. CDR3 loop: CAIRTSGTLGEQYF. CDR3 nucleotides: TGTGCCATCAGGACTAGCGGGACCCTTGGTGAGCAGTACTTC.

The V gene is TRBV18, the J gene TRBJ2-3; D tentatively fits TRBD1 or TRBD2 (5 bases each). With 3 bases removed from V and 2 bases from J, the gap between germline ends came to 6 bases. Germline CDR1 is KGHSH and CDR2 is LQKENI. The CDR3 covers 13 residues. CDR3 in amino acids: CASSPGPTDTQYF. CDR3 DNA sequence: TGTGCCAGCTCACCGGGACCCACAGATACGCAGTATTTT.

This rearrangement joins TRBV6-1 to TRBJ2-2; tentatively, D is TRBD2 (5 bases). Trimming removed 10 bases at V and 5 bases at J, with 11 bases between. Germline CDR1 is MNHNS and CDR2 is SASEGT. This CDR3 has 12 amino acids. CDR3 region: CATDRGTGELFF. The CDR3 bases are TGTGCCACCGATCGGGGTACCGGGGAGCTGTTTTTT.